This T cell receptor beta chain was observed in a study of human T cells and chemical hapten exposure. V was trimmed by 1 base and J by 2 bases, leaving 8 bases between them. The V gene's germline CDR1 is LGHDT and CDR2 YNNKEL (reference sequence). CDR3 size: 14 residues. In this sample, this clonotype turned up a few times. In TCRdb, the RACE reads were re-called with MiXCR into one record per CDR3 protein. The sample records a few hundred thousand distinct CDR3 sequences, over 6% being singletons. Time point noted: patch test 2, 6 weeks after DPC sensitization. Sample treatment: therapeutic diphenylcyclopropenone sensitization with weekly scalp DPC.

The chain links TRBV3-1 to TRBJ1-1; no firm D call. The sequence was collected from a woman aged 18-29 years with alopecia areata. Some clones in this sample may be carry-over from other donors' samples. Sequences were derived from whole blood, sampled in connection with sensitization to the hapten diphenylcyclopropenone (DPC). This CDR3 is CASSQGRDNTEAFF. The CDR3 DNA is TGTGCCAGCAGCCAAGGACGGGATAACACTGAAGCTTTCTTT.